The present TCR beta chain was sequenced within a study of blood T cell repertoires in COVID-19. This clone was counted a few times. Some clones are missing from TCRdb's copy, which holds only in-frame ones; the method was immunoSEQ multiplex PCR. The table lists 200,000 to 250,000 clones, less than 85% of them singletons. This TCR was recovered from a man in his forties or fifties who had recovered from COVID-19. Source material: PBMCs or T cells enriched from blood (not recorded which).

DNA of the CDR3: TGTGCCAGCAGCTTAGCCCCGGGACAGGAGAACTATGGCTACACCTTC. Encoded protein: CASSLAPGQENYGYTF. This chain joins TRBV11-2 and TRBJ1-2; 8 bases align to TRBD1. This CDR3 region has 16 residues. Looked up from germline, CDR1 is SGHAT and CDR2 is FQNNGV. J lost 2 bases, V lost 1 base, and 6 bases had no gene match.